Ten or more counts support the clone carrying this TCR beta chain. This entry is derived from a study of T-cell reconstitution after alpha-beta-depleted transplantation in children. Researchers prepared the TCRbeta library using unique molecular identifiers, the study reports. TCRdb ran MiXCR on the PCR reads and lists one entry per CDR3 protein. The sample yields fewer than 200,000 distinct CDR3 sequences, 6.5% to 7.5% seen once. V gave up 0 bases and J gave up 0 bases, with 15 bases separating them. This CDR3 spans 16 amino acids. Germline V CDR1 and CDR2: DFQATT, SNEGSKA (reference sequence). V usage is TRBV20-1 and J usage is TRBJ2-7, with D possibly matching TRBD2 (7 bases). This TCR was sampled from a human donor who donated a stem cell graft to a child with Wiskott-Aldrich syndrome. Sequencing used PBMCs from the stem cell graft donor, obtained from the stem cell graft. CDR3 loop: CSARDQGRGSSYEQYF. The CDR3 DNA sequence: TGCAGTGCTAGAGATCAGGGGAGGGGTAGCTCCTACGAGCAGTACTTC.